The 16 T cell receptor beta chains below all came from one sample that was sequenced in a study of OX40 agonist ivuxolimab in advanced cancers. Clones were sequenced by immunoSEQ multiplex PCR, and TCRdb holds only the in-frame ones, with some missing. The sample lists fewer than 85,000 clones; approximately 86% were seen once. Sequenced material: CD4+ or CD8+ T cells sorted from blood, taken in a trial of the OX40 agonist ivuxolimab. The source is an adult with an advanced solid tumor such as melanoma, head and neck, liver or kidney cancer.

V usage is TRBV5-1 and J usage is TRBJ2-7; 9 bases map to TRBD1. There are 15 residues in the CDR3. Trimming at V came to 0 bases and at J to 4 bases, leaving 5 bases not matched to a gene. Germline V gene lookup returns CDR1 SGHRS and CDR2 YFSETQ. The CDR3 bases are TGCGCCAGCAGCTTGGGACAGGGGGGTTTTTACGAGCAGTACTTC. It translates to CASSLGQGGFYEQYF.

The chain carries TRBV19 and TRBJ2-1; TRBD2 matches at 11 bases. Germline-derived CDR1 and CDR2 are LNHDA and SQIVND (reference sequence). With V trimmed by 8 bases and J by 5 bases, 5 bases remained unmatched. The CDR3 has 14 residues. The CDR3 bases are TGTGCCAGTGCTAGCGGGAGGACCAACAATGAGCAGTTCTTC. Translation: CASASGRTNNEQFF.

The chain has TRBV4-1 and TRBJ2-7; TRBD2 agrees at 8 bases. This CDR3 region has 17 residues. The junction had 11 bases not matched to a gene; V was cut back by 4 bases and J by 0 bases. Germline CDR1 reads MGHRA; CDR2 reads YSYEKL. The CDR3 DNA is TGCGCCAGCAGCCTTTCCCCCCGAGCGGGAGACTCCTACGAGCAGTACTTC. This translates into CASSLSPRAGDSYEQYF.

The chain uses TRBV19 and TRBJ2-7, with TRBD1 identical over 8 bases. Trimming took 6 bases from V and 3 from J; bases not matched to a gene: 7. The germline V gene encodes CDR1 LNHDA and CDR2 SQIVND (reference sequence). This CDR3 has 14 amino acids. The CDR3 loop is CASSQGQGNYEQYF. DNA of the CDR3: TGTGCCAGTAGCCAAGGACAGGGAAACTACGAGCAGTACTTC.

V is TRBV10-1 and J is TRBJ1-3, with TRBD1 as a possible D gene (6 bases). The CDR3 length is 11 residues. The germline V and J ends were trimmed by 4 bases and 10 bases, with 8 bases remaining between them. Germline V lookup: CDR1 WNHNN, CDR2 SYGVQD (reference sequence). CDR3 amino acids: CASSADSTIYF. CDR3 DNA sequence: TGCGCCAGCAGTGCGGACAGTACCATATATTTT.

V gene TRBV7-6 combines with J gene TRBJ2-7; TRBD1 aligns across 7 bases. V dropped 4 bases and J dropped 3; count of bases not matched to a gene: 3. Germline assignment: CDR1 SGHVS and CDR2 FNYEAQ. CDR3 length: 13 residues. The CDR3 coding sequence is TGTGCCAGCAGCTACCGACAGGGCTACGAGCAGTACTTC. Amino acid sequence: CASSYRQGYEQYF.

This clone was counted only a few times. J is TRBJ2-2 and V is TRBV5-4, with D perhaps matching TRBD2 (6 bases). V lost 4 bases to trimming and J lost 6 bases, with 13 bases between them. CDR3 length: 14 amino acids. In germline, CDR1 is SGHNT, CDR2 YYREEE (reference sequence). The CDR3 DNA sequence: TGTGCCAGCAGCACGGCTCTAGCGTCCGGGGAGCTGTTTTTT. This gives the protein CASSTALASGELFF. Full variable domain (remainder filled in from reference TRBV5-4 and TRBJ2-2): ETGVTQSPTHLIKTRGQQVTLRCSSQSGHNTVSWYQQALGQGPQFIFQYYREEENGRGNFPPRFSGLQFPNYSSELNVNALELDDSALYLCASSTALASGELFFGEGSRLTVL.

The genes are TRBV5-6 and TRBJ1-6, with D unclear. Germline V gene lookup returns CDR1 SGHDT and CDR2 YYEEEE. The CDR3 length is 12 residues. The V end lost 2 bases, the J end lost 7 bases, and 4 bases lay between the germline ends. The DNA of the CDR3 is TGTGCCAGCAGCTTACCGAATTCACCCCTCCACTTT. Protein product: CASSLPNSPLHF.

The chain combines TRBV6-4 with TRBJ1-1; D is perhaps TRBD1 (6 bases). The V end lost 2 bases, the J end lost 2 bases, and 18 bases lay between the germline ends. The CDR3 is made up of 17 amino acids. Germline CDR1 reads MRHNA; CDR2 reads SNTAGT. The CDR3 DNA is TGTGCCAGCAGTGACCCCCCCGGCAGGGGTACTAACACTGAAGCTTTCTTT. Translating it yields CASSDPPGRGTNTEAFF.

The chain uses TRBV5-4 and TRBJ1-2; D is uncertain. Looked up from germline, CDR1 is SGHNT and CDR2 is YYREEE (reference sequence). Trimming shortened V by 3 bases and J by 8 bases, and 14 bases separated the two germline ends. The CDR3 sequence is 13 residues long. This CDR3 is CASSSERVGGYTF. CDR3 nucleotide sequence: TGTGCCAGCAGCTCGGAGAGGGTTGGAGGCTACACCTTC.

The chain uses TRBV25-1 and TRBJ2-1; the D is unclear. CDR1 MGHDK and CDR2 SYGVNS come from the germline V gene. The CDR3 runs to 11 residues. V shed 3 bases and J shed 8 bases, with 5 bases lying between them. The CDR3 DNA reads as TGTGCCAGCAGTGATCGCTATGAGCAGTTCTTC. This codes for CASSDRYEQFF.

The DNA of the CDR3 is TGCGCCAGCAGCCTCTCAAATGATTTTGGAAACACCATATATTTT. Translated: CASSLSNDFGNTIYF. The chain recombines TRBV4-1 with TRBJ1-3; D ambiguous. The V and J ends lost 4 bases and 3 bases respectively, with 13 bases between them. The CDR3 length is 15 residues. Germline CDR1 is MGHRA and CDR2 is YSYEKL.

V and J are TRBV9 and TRBJ2-1; TRBD2 aligns across 8 bases. Trimming at V came to 0 bases and at J to 8 bases, leaving 16 bases not matched to a gene. Germline CDR1 SGDLS, CDR2 YYNGEE. This CDR3 is built from 18 residues. The CDR3 spells CASSVVPLGGVGVYEQFF. CDR3 nucleotide sequence: TGTGCCAGCAGCGTAGTCCCCCTCGGGGGGGTGGGGGTTTATGAGCAGTTCTTC.

In its sample, this clone was seen once. In nucleotides, the CDR3 is TGCAGCGGGGGAGCGGGAGGCAATTCGGAGCAGTACTTC. Protein: CSGGAGGNSEQYF. The chain employs TRBV29-1 and TRBJ2-7, with TRBD2 identical over 9 bases. The V gene end was trimmed by 7 bases and the J gene end by 7 bases; junction bases not matched to a gene: 11. CDR1 SQVTM and CDR2 ANQGSEA come from the germline V gene. The CDR3 runs to 13 residues.

The gene calls are TRBV11-1 and TRBJ2-5; tentatively, D is TRBD2 (5 bases). V was pared by 0 bases and J by 3 bases, with 11 bases between. The CDR3 is 15 residues long. Germline V gene sequence: CDR1 SGHAT, CDR2 FQDESV (reference sequence). The CDR3 is CASSLAGIAEETQYF. The CDR3 DNA reads TGTGCCAGCAGCTTAGCCGGGATAGCCGAAGAGACCCAGTACTTC.

The chain joins TRBV2 to TRBJ2-2; weak D call: TRBD1 (5 bases). CDR1 and CDR2 (germline): SNHLY, FYNNEI. The CDR3 spans 14 residues. The V end was cut by 4 bases, the J end by 0 bases, with 6 bases between. CDR3 DNA sequence: TGTGCCAGCAGTGCAGGGACGAACACCGGGGAGCTGTTTTTT. Its translation: CASSAGTNTGELFF.